Listed below are T cell receptor beta chains from one sample, sequenced in a study of blood T cell repertoires in COVID-19. Repertoires were generated with immunoSEQ multiplex PCR, while TCRdb's copy carries only in-frame clones and drops some. This repertoire shows a few hundred thousand clones, 85% found once; its top ten account for roughly 3.9%. The specimen was peripheral blood. These receptors all stem from a woman aged 18-35 years with acute or convalescent COVID-19. CDR3s include the opening cysteine and the closing phenylalanine or tryptophan. Each record gives: V gene, clone size, D gene, J gene, CDR3 DNA, CDR3 protein. A D gene is named only where the DNA matches it firmly. Only part of the rows carry a size: once, few, many, or a class if the clone is expanded.

TRBV5-3	.	.	TRBJ1-2	TGTGCCAGAAGCTGGGGGACAAACAGCTACACCTTC	CARSWGTNSYTF
TRBV18	.	TRBD1	TRBJ2-2	TGTGCCAGCTCACCCCCGGGACAGGGGAAGAACACCGGGGAGCTGTTTTTT	CASSPPGQGKNTGELFF
TRBV29-1	.	.	TRBJ1-1	TGCAGCGTTCAGATAGGAGGAACGAACACTGAAGCTTTCTTT	CSVQIGGTNTEAFF
TRBV28	.	TRBD1	TRBJ1-5	TGTGCCAGCAGTGGGGGACAGGGGCTAAATCAGCCCCAGCATTTT	CASSGGQGLNQPQHF
TRBV9	.	TRBD2	TRBJ2-5	TGTGCCAGCAGCTCCCCCAGAGCGGGGGAGACCCAGTACTTC	CASSSPRAGETQYF
TRBV5-1	.	TRBD2	TRBJ2-5	TGCGCCAGCAGCTTGCTGACTAGCGATCAAGAGACCCAGTACTTC	CASSLLTSDQETQYF
TRBV6-5	.	.	TRBJ1-5	TGTGCCAGCAGTTCCCTAGGAGGGGGCAATCAGCCCCAGCATTTT	CASSSLGGGNQPQHF
TRBV24-1	few	TRBD1	TRBJ1-2	TGTGCCACCAGTGACGAGACCGGGACAGGGGACGGCTACACCTTC	CATSDETGTGDGYTF
TRBV12-3/TRBV12-4	once	TRBD1	TRBJ1-1	TGTGCCAGCTTTGACCAGGGGGGCGGCGCTTTCTTT	CASFDQGGGAFF
TRBV24-1	.	TRBD2	TRBJ2-2	TGTGCCACCTCCGGACTAGCGGGACCCACCGGGGAGCTGTTTTTT	CATSGLAGPTGELFF
TRBV10-2	.	.	TRBJ1-6	TGCGCCAGCAGTACTAAGGACAGTTATTCACCCCTCCACTTT	CASSTKDSYSPLHF
TRBV19	.	.	TRBJ1-2	TGTGCCAGTAGACCCAGGGAAGGGCCCAGGAATGGCTACACCTTC	CASRPREGPRNGYTF
TRBV27	.	.	TRBJ1-2	TGTGCCGACCGGCCCAGGGCAGAGGACTATGGCTACACCTTC	CADRPRAEDYGYTF
TRBV7-8	.	.	TRBJ1-4	TGTGCCAGCAGCTCGGGGAGCGAAAAACTGTTTTTT	CASSSGSEKLFF
TRBV7-9	.	TRBD1	TRBJ1-1	TGTGCCAGCAGCGCCGGACAGGACTTGAACACTGAAGCTTTCTTT	CASSAGQDLNTEAFF
TRBV7-9	.	TRBD2	TRBJ2-7	TGTGCCAGCAGCCCACAACCGGGACGGGAGGAATACGAGCAGTACTTC	CASSPQPGREEYEQYF
TRBV14	.	.	TRBJ1-5	TGTGCCAGCAGCCAAGGAACCCACTCGCCCCAGCATTTT	CASSQGTHSPQHF
TRBV9	.	.	TRBJ2-2	TGTGCCAGCAGCGCAACTAGGGCCGGGGAGCTGTTTTTT	CASSATRAGELFF
TRBV6-5	.	.	TRBJ1-2	TGTGCCAGCAGGGCCGACAAGATTTATGGCTACACCTTC	CASRADKIYGYTF
TRBV6-5	.	.	TRBJ1-2	TGTGCCAGCAGGGATACCCTACTAACAGGCTACACCTTC	CASRDTLLTGYTF
TRBV2	.	.	TRBJ2-7	TGTGCCAGCAGTCCAGTCTACGAGCAGTACTTC	CASSPVYEQYF
TRBV6-5	.	.	TRBJ1-4	TGTGCCAGCAAGGACGAGGGAGGGGGATTCGAAAAACTGTTTTTT	CASKDEGGGFEKLFF
TRBV24-1	few	TRBD1	TRBJ1-5	TGTGCCACCAGTGATCGGACAGGAGTCAATCAGCCCCAGCATTTT	CATSDRTGVNQPQHF